These 32 T cell receptor beta chains came from one sample sequenced in a study of blood T cell repertoires in COVID-19. This table comes from immunoSEQ multiplex PCR, and its TCRdb copy is limited to in-frame clones, with some not included. The top ten hold 4.2% of the sample, which has approximately 97,000 clones, 80% to 95% seen once. The sample consisted of peripheral blood. The receptors were sampled from a man between 18 and 35 years old with acute or convalescent COVID-19.

The chain joins TRBV6-5 to TRBJ2-7; D is perhaps TRBD2 (5 bases). Trimming removed 8 bases at V and 0 bases at J, with 14 bases between. Germline V gene sequence: CDR1 MNHEY, CDR2 SVGAGI. CDR3 length equals 14 residues. Here the CDR3 reads CASAESGSSYEQYF. The CDR3 DNA reads TGTGCCAGCGCTGAGTCGGGGTCCTCCTACGAGCAGTACTTC.

The J gene is TRBJ2-7, the V gene TRBV5-1, with TRBD1 as a possible D gene (6 bases). Germline CDR1 SGHRS, CDR2 YFSETQ. With 4 bases removed from V and 0 bases from J, the gap between germline ends came to 14 bases. The CDR3 consists of 15 residues. As DNA, the CDR3 is TGCGCCAGCAGCGTACAGGGAGCGAGCTCCTACGAGCAGTACTTC. Translated: CASSVQGASSYEQYF.

The CDR3 loop reads CASSLRTGGKSGANVLTF. The CDR3 DNA reads as TGTGCCAGCAGCTTAAGGACAGGGGGTAAATCTGGGGCCAACGTCCTGACTTTC. V is TRBV13 and J is TRBJ2-6, with 10 bases identical to TRBD1. Germline lookup yields CDR1 PRHDT and CDR2 FYEKMQ (reference sequence). The CDR3 covers 18 residues. Trimming removed 2 bases from V and 1 base from J; junction bases left unmatched: 5.

J is TRBJ1-5 and V is TRBV19; 8 bases align to TRBD1. The junction had 12 bases not matched to a gene; V was cut back by 4 bases and J by 7 bases. This CDR3 contains 16 residues. The germline V gene encodes CDR1 LNHDA and CDR2 SQIVND (reference sequence). This CDR3 reads CASSNPSGGRGQPQHF. The DNA of the CDR3 is TGTGCCAGTAGTAATCCGTCAGGGGGCAGAGGACAGCCCCAGCATTTT. The complete variable domain, with remaining parts taken from reference TRBV19 and TRBJ1-5, reads DGGITQSPKYLFRKEGQNVTLSCEQNLNHDAMYWYRQDPGQGLRLIYYSQIVNDFQKGDIAEGYSVSREKKESFPLTVTSAQKNPTAFYLCASSNPSGGRGQPQHFGDGTRLSIL.

V is TRBV25-1 and J is TRBJ2-7; TRBD2 matches 13 bases. In germline, CDR1 is MGHDK, CDR2 SYGVNS. The CDR3 is 18 residues long. J was trimmed by 7 bases and V by 2 bases; bases with no gene match: 14. The CDR3 DNA reads as TGTGCCAGCAGTGAAAGACTAGCGGGAGGTGAAACAGGGTGGGAGCAGTACTTC. Translation gives CASSERLAGGETGWEQYF.

The chain uses TRBV19 and TRBJ1-2; no reliable D call. V dropped 6 bases and J dropped 0 bases, with 11 bases sitting between them. The CDR3 is 14 amino acids. Germline CDR1 reads LNHDA; CDR2 reads SQIVND (reference sequence). The DNA of the CDR3 is TGTGCCAGTAGCCTGCCAGTCCCTAACTATGGCTACACCTTC. Encoded protein: CASSLPVPNYGYTF.

V and J are TRBV10-2 and TRBJ1-2; D not certain. Germline V gene lookup returns CDR1 WSHSY and CDR2 SAAADI. This CDR3 region has 14 residues. V lost 3 bases to trimming and J lost 6 bases, with 14 bases between them. CDR3 bases: TGCGCCAGCAGTGACAGGTCGGGAAGGGATGGCTACACCTTC. Amino acids: CASSDRSGRDGYTF.

The V gene is TRBV29-1, the J gene TRBJ1-1; 7 bases are shared with TRBD1. The V and J ends lost 5 bases and 3 bases, in that order; junction bases with no gene match: 3. Looked up from germline, CDR1 is SQVTM and CDR2 is ANQGSEA. This CDR3 has 12 residues. Written as DNA, the CDR3 is TGCAGCGTTCTCCAGGGGGACACTGAAGCTTTCTTT. This translates into CSVLQGDTEAFF.

This rearrangement joins TRBV5-1 to TRBJ2-2, with a possible D match to TRBD2 (6 bases). CDR1 is SGHRS and CDR2 is YFSETQ in the germline V gene. V was clipped by 0 bases and J by 4 bases, with 10 bases between them. CDR3 length equals 15 residues. The CDR3 DNA reads TGCGCCAGCAGCTTGGCGACCGGGGGCACCGGGGAGCTGTTTTTT. It yields the protein CASSLATGGTGELFF. Using reference TRBV5-1 and TRBJ2-2 for the parts outside the CDR3, the full variable domain is KAGVTQTPRYLIKTRGQQVTLSCSPISGHRSVSWYQQTPGQGLQFLFEYFSETQRNKGNFPGRFSGRQFSNSRSEMNVSTLELGDSALYLCASSLATGGTGELFFGEGSRLTVL.

For the CDR3, the DNA is TGTGCCAGCAGTTTAGGGGCACACCGGGCTTTCTTT. Amino acid sequence: CASSLGAHRAFF. The chain carries TRBV12-3 or TRBV12-4 and TRBJ1-1; D call uncertain. The CDR3 is 12 residues long. Trimming removed 1 base at V and 11 bases at J, with 11 bases between.

This chain links TRBV7-2 with TRBJ1-3, with a weak D call TRBD1 (5 bases). The CDR3 has 16 amino acids. CDR1 is SGHTA, CDR2 FQGNSA, per germline. V shed 0 bases and J shed 0 bases, with 9 bases lying between them. The CDR3 bases are TGTGCCAGCAGCTTAGCGGCGGGACCCTCTGGAAACACCATATATTTT. It yields the protein CASSLAAGPSGNTIYF.

This chain links TRBV9 with TRBJ1-2; tentative D call: TRBD1 (5 bases). Per germline, CDR1 SGDLS and CDR2 YYNGEE. Deletions cut 4 bases from V and 3 bases from J, with 13 bases between. The CDR3 consists of 14 residues. The CDR3 DNA reads TGTGCCAGCAGCCCCGGCGGGGGAGACTATGGCTACACCTTC. Residues: CASSPGGGDYGYTF.

The chain is built from TRBV5-6 and TRBJ2-6; no definite D call. CDR1 SGHDT and CDR2 YYEEEE come from the germline V gene. The CDR3 length is 16 residues. Deletions cut 1 base from V and 0 bases from J, with 8 bases between. CDR3 coding DNA: TGTGCCAGCAGCTTGCCAGGAACCTCTGGGGCCAACGTCCTGACTTTC. It specifies CASSLPGTSGANVLTF.

This chain uses TRBV12-3 or TRBV12-4 with TRBJ1-2, with D tentatively TRBD1 (5 bases). This CDR3 has 13 amino acids. Trimming left V 6 bases short and J 6 bases short, with 14 bases between. The CDR3 loop is CASRRAGTNGYTF. CDR3 nucleotide sequence: TGTGCCAGCAGGCGGGCGGGGACGAATGGCTACACCTTC.

The chain employs TRBV9 and TRBJ1-2; TRBD1 matches 7 bases. Per germline, CDR1 SGDLS and CDR2 YYNGEE. Losses at the gene ends were 3 bases for V and 4 bases for J; bases not matched to a gene: 6. The CDR3 runs 14 residues. The CDR3 loop reads CASSALGQFYGYTF. The CDR3 nucleotides are TGTGCCAGCAGCGCGTTGGGACAGTTCTATGGCTACACCTTC. Full variable domain (remainder filled in from reference TRBV9 and TRBJ1-2): DSGVTQTPKHLITATGQRVTLRCSPRSGDLSVYWYQQSLDQGLQFLIQYYNGEERAKGNILERFSAQQFPDLHSELNLSSLELGDSALYFCASSALGQFYGYTFGSGTRLTVV.

V is TRBV5-1 and J is TRBJ1-2, with TRBD1 as a possible D gene (5 bases). The CDR3 is 15 residues long. Looked up from germline, CDR1 is SGHRS and CDR2 is YFSETQ. Trimming took 2 bases from V and 0 from J, leaving 11 bases between them. CDR3 DNA: TGCGCCAGCAGCTTATTAGCAGGGACTAACTATGGCTACACCTTC. Its protein is CASSLLAGTNYGYTF.

This chain joins TRBV23-1 and TRBJ1-2; 9 bases agree with TRBD1. Being an ORF, TRBV23-1 has a function that is uncertain. Trimming cost V 2 bases and J 4 bases; bases outside gene matches: 2. This CDR3 comprises 14 residues. The CDR3 protein is CASSQDRGTYGYTF. In DNA form, the CDR3 reads TGCGCCAGCAGTCAAGACAGGGGGACCTATGGCTACACCTTC.

V gene TRBV10-2 combines with J gene TRBJ1-5, with D possibly being TRBD1 (6 bases). This CDR3 spans 15 amino acids. Germline CDR1 reads WSHSY; CDR2 reads SAAADI. Trimming stripped 0 bases from V and 7 bases from J, with 13 bases between. The CDR3 sequence is CASSESGGAWQPQHF. As DNA, the CDR3 is TGCGCCAGCAGTGAGTCGGGGGGGGCATGGCAGCCCCAGCATTTT.

The CDR3 region has the DNA TGTGCCAGCAGTGAAGCGGGGACAGTTACAGATACGCAGTATTTT. Translating gives CASSEAGTVTDTQYF. The rearrangement links TRBV2 to TRBJ2-3; TRBD1 matches at 7 bases. After removal of 0 bases from V and 3 bases from J, the junction contained 3 bases not matched to a gene. The CDR3 totals 15 residues. CDR1 and CDR2 (germline): SNHLY, FYNNEI.

The chain joins TRBV19 to TRBJ1-2; D is unclear. Germline V gene data show CDR1 as LNHDA and CDR2 as SQIVND (reference sequence). The ends were cut back, 0 bases at V and 7 bases at J, with 12 bases in the middle. This CDR3 spans 14 amino acids. CDR3 amino acids: CASSIEVRVTGYTF. In DNA form, the CDR3 reads TGTGCCAGTAGTATAGAGGTCCGGGTAACTGGCTACACCTTC.

The sample holds one count of this clone. The chain has TRBV7-2 and TRBJ2-5, with a tentative D call TRBD2 (6 bases). Trimming stripped 5 bases from V and 0 bases from J, with 22 bases between. The CDR3 length is 18 residues. Germline assignment: CDR1 SGHTA and CDR2 FQGNSA. Here the CDR3 reads CASSPRAGKGSYQETQYF. In DNA form, the CDR3 reads TGTGCCAGCAGCCCCCGGGCGGGAAAGGGGTCGTACCAAGAGACCCAGTACTTC. Drawing the rest from reference TRBV7-2 and TRBJ2-5, the complete variable domain is GAGVSQSPSNKVTEKGKDVELRCDPISGHTALYWYRQSLGQGLEFLIYFQGNSAPDKSGLPSDRFSAERTGGSVSTLTIQRTQQEDSAVYLCASSPRAGKGSYQETQYFGPGTRLLVL.

The rearrangement uses TRBV6-5 and TRBJ1-2, with D hard to call. V was shortened by 4 bases and J by 4 bases, with 7 bases between the two germline ends. Looked up from germline, CDR1 is MNHEY and CDR2 is SVGAGI. The CDR3 loop spans 12 amino acids. In nucleotides, the CDR3 is TGTGCCAGCAGTTGGGGAGGCTATGGCTACACCTTC. Translated: CASSWGGYGYTF.

The chain links TRBV6-5 to TRBJ2-7; TRBD1 matches at 8 bases. Germline CDR1 MNHEY, CDR2 SVGAGI. Losses at the gene ends were 8 bases for V and 5 bases for J; bases not matched to a gene: 8. This CDR3 spans 13 amino acids. CDR3 in DNA: TGTGCCAGCTTTACAGGGGGAAGAGACGAGCAGTACTTC. It specifies CASFTGGRDEQYF.

The CDR3 DNA follows: TGTGCCAGCAGTCTGAGGGGGTCCTATGGCTACACCTTC. Translated: CASSLRGSYGYTF. J is TRBJ1-2 and V is TRBV12-3 or TRBV12-4; weak D call: TRBD1 (6 bases). V shed 5 bases and J shed 4 bases, with 11 bases lying between them. The CDR3 is made up of 13 amino acids.

The chain joins TRBV19 to TRBJ1-4; TRBD1 agrees at 7 bases. The CDR3 is made up of 15 amino acids. Trimming cost V 5 bases and J 0 bases; bases outside gene matches: 3. The V gene's germline CDR1 is LNHDA and CDR2 SQIVND (reference sequence). CDR3 bases: TGTGCCAGTAGTTCTACAGGGGCAACTAATGAAAAACTGTTTTTT. It codes for CASSSTGATNEKLFF.

The chain employs TRBV6-5 and TRBJ1-1; D not certain. Trimming took 5 bases from V and 0 from J, leaving 7 bases between them. CDR3 length: 13 amino acids. CDR1 is MNHEY and CDR2 is SVGAGI in the germline V gene. The CDR3 DNA reads as TGTGCCAGCAGTACTAAAATGAACACTGAAGCTTTCTTT. Protein sequence: CASSTKMNTEAFF.

V is TRBV19 and J is TRBJ1-6, with TRBD1 matching 9 bases. Looked up from germline, CDR1 is LNHDA and CDR2 is SQIVND (reference sequence). The CDR3 is made up of 16 amino acids. Unmatched junction bases numbered 13, after V lost 4 bases and J lost 12 bases. The CDR3 bases are TGTGCCAGTAGTACCCCCGGAACAGGGGGCTTGGGACCCCTCCACTTT. This codes for CASSTPGTGGLGPLHF.

The chain links TRBV14 to TRBJ2-1; 7 bases map to TRBD1. After removal of 6 bases from V and 2 bases from J, the junction contained 1 base not matched to a gene. CDR3 length equals 13 residues. Germline V lookup: CDR1 SGHDN, CDR2 FVKESK. CDR3 region: CASRGQTYNEQFF. The CDR3, as DNA: TGTGCCAGCAGGGGACAGACCTACAATGAGCAGTTCTTC.

The chain recombines TRBV2 with TRBJ1-1; a weak D match, TRBD1 (5 bases). The CDR3 is made up of 13 amino acids. V was cut by 7 bases and J by 1 base, with 10 bases left in between. The germline V gene encodes CDR1 SNHLY and CDR2 FYNNEI. The CDR3 DNA sequence: TGTGCCAGCATCGGGGGTACGAACACTGAAGCTTTCTTT. It translates to CASIGGTNTEAFF.

This clone was picked up one time. V and J are TRBV11-2 and TRBJ2-4, with TRBD1 matching 8 bases. Germline-derived CDR1 and CDR2 are SGHAT and FQNNGV. There are 16 residues in the CDR3. The ends lost 4 bases at V and 2 bases at J; junction bases unmatched: 7. The CDR3 region is CASSSRTGLTKNIQYF. DNA of the CDR3: TGTGCCAGCAGCTCCCGGACAGGGTTAACCAAAAACATTCAGTACTTC. The entire variable domain, with the rest obtained from reference TRBV11-2 and TRBJ2-4, is as follows: EAGVAQSPRYKIIEKRQSVAFWCNPISGHATLYWYQQILGQGPKLLIQFQNNGVVDDSQLPKDRFSAERLKGVDSTLKIQPAKLEDSAVYLCASSSRTGLTKNIQYFGAGTRLSVL.

V and J are TRBV15 and TRBJ2-3, with D perhaps matching TRBD1 (5 bases). V was shortened by 1 base and J by 0 bases, with 5 bases between the two germline ends. Looked up from germline, CDR1 is LNHNV and CDR2 is YYDKDF (reference sequence). The CDR3 has 14 amino acids. The CDR3 coding sequence is TGTGCCACCAGCAGAGGACAGAGCACAGATACGCAGTATTTT. Amino acid sequence: CATSRGQSTDTQYF.

V and J are TRBV19 and TRBJ2-7, with a possible D match to TRBD2 (7 bases). Germline CDR1 reads LNHDA; CDR2 reads SQIVND (reference sequence). This CDR3 spans 14 amino acids. V was trimmed by 4 bases and J by 6 bases, leaving 16 bases between them. Here the CDR3 DNA reads TGTGCCAGTAGTACCCACGGGGGGCCAGTCGAGCAGTACTTC. Its protein is CASSTHGGPVEQYF.